The present T cell receptor beta chain was sequenced within a study of PD-1 blockade in classical Hodgkin lymphoma (dated by TCRdb to the early 2020s). In terms of the full investigation: Nivolumab dosing was 3 mg/kg intravenously every 2 weeks, continuing until either disease progression or unacceptable toxicity. To define a peripheral blood immune signature of response to PD-1 blockade in classical Hodgkin lymphoma, the study combined TCR beta sequencing with CyTOF. Paper-wide results and their limitations: Baseline diversity similar to that of newly diagnosed patients was observed in trial patients achieving complete response, whereas significantly lower diversity was observed in partial responders and progressors. The study was restricted to a single clinical trial cohort, and the causes of repertoire differences, possibly disease activity or prior therapy, were left undefined. Lower diversity was seen in patients whose nivolumab began less than 1 year after ASCT, and these patients were left out of later analyses so that immune reconstitution would not confound the results. Baseline TCR diversity was reported as lower in newly diagnosed patients than in healthy donors, and lower still in relapsed/refractory patients. By C4D1, a significant rise was seen in CD4+ TCR diversity but not in CD8+ TCR diversity (p=0.0027 vs p=0.16), and the rise was most apparent among complete responders (p=0.02).

At the junction V is shortened by 6 bases and J by 4 bases; bases outside the gene matches: 5. The CDR3 runs 14 amino acids, cysteine and phenylalanine included. The only DNA kept is the CDR3, 42 bases in frame from the first base. CDR1 and CDR2, per the germline V gene, are MNHEY and SVGAGI. The time point label on this specimen signifies: cycle 4 day 1 (C4D1), after more than five weeks of nivolumab. Every trial patient had relapsed after autologous stem cell transplantation, and cohorts A, B and C differed in prior brentuximab vedotin exposure. A Miltenyi CD4+ T cell isolation kit was used for magnetic negative selection to purify CD4+ T cells from thawed PBMCs. The trial cohort included around 60 patients with relapsed/refractory classical Hodgkin lymphoma, and each patient had a best overall response of complete response, partial response or progressive disease. Single-agent nivolumab was administered to trial patients in the multi-cohort phase II CheckMate 205 trial. An independent review committee assessed best overall response by applying the 2007 International Working Group response criteria. Trial PBMCs were collected immediately before nivolumab initiation (C1D1) and during therapy at cycle 2 day 1 and cycle 4 day 1. Peripheral blood was collected in 8 mL Vacutainer Cell Preparation Tubes, from which PBMCs were isolated by centrifugation and then cryopreserved. Purified CD4+ and CD8+ fractions were prepared only for cases in which an additional PBMC sample was available. Magnetically labelled cells were removed on LS columns in a quadroMACS separator, and the flow-through was retained as the purified fraction.

Genomic DNA was isolated using the Qiagen DNeasy kit from unsorted PBMCs as well as from negatively selected CD4+ and CD8+ fractions. Using primers that anneal to V and J segments, immunoSEQ multiplex PCR amplified the TCR beta CDR3 regions. A synthetic immune receptor repertoire was used to minimize amplification bias, and any residual bias was removed computationally once sequencing was done. From the authors' description of their analysis: Repertoire diversity was quantified as the Shannon entropy index using custom Python scripts. The unsorted, CD4+ and CD8+ repertoires were each analyzed separately, with the exception of combined analyses, where CD4+ and CD8+ sequences were merged in silico. Clonal expansion was defined as a frequency increase of at least 2-fold after treatment compared with C1D1, and clones undetected at baseline were assigned a pseudocount of 0.5. Clones with 0 or 1 copy at C1D1 were classified as singleton clones, and clones with 2 or more copies were classified as non-singleton clones. Clones expanded in unsorted samples were labelled as CD4+, CD8+ or unknown by matching protein sequences in sorted samples from the same patient. Wilcoxon tests were applied to paired samples to test diversity changes from C1D1 to C4D1. Not all clones reach the TCRdb copy of this immuneACCESS table, which keeps in-frame sequences only. Checked studies attribute under half of the gap to unresolved V genes and leave the rest unexplained. The V and J calls and clone size were taken over from that table, and D and trimming were inferred from the DNA. The sample table lists roughly 11,000 clones, approximately 74% of them with a count of one. Of the sample, 3% to 3.5% falls within the top ten clones.

This clone was seen only a few times. Which antigen it targets is not known. Base qualities are missing; no much larger clone stands one base away. The input for sequencing was CD4+ T cells from blood, taken before the fourth cycle of nivolumab. The sequence joins TRBV6-5 to TRBJ2-4, with 8 junctional bases fitting TRBD2. This clonotype was sampled from a human donor with classical Hodgkin lymphoma. The CDR3 amino acid sequence is: CASSSGSRKNIQYF. The DNA sequence is TGTGCCAGCAGCAGCGGGAGTCGGAAAAACATTCAGTACTTC.